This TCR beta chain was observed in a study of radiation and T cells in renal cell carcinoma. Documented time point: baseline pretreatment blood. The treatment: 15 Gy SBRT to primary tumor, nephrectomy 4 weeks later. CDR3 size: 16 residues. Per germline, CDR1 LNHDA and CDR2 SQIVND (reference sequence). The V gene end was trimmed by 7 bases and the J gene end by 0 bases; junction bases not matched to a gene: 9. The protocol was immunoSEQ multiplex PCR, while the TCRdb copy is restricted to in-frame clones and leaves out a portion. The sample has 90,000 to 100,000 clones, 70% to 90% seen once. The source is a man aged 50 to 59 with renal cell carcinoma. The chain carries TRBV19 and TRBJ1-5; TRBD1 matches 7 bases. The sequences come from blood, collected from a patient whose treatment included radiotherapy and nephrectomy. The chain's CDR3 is CASNLRQGASNQPQHF. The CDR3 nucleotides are TGTGCCAGTAACCTTCGACAGGGCGCTAGCAATCAGCCCCAGCATTTT.